This record looks at one T cell receptor beta chain sequence and its context. Per the study methods: Out-of-frame sequences were removed, leaving some 2 million distinct TCRbeta sequences. TCRdb's copy holds only in-frame clones and misses some; the assay was immunoSEQ multiplex PCR. The V and J calls and the clone size are those of that table, but D and trimming were determined from the DNA. In the table there are approximately 65,000 clones, roughly three quarters of which are singletons. This entry comes from a study of memory CD4+ T cells and cytomegalovirus serostatus. The overall study: Healthy Belgian adult donors included roughly ten CMV-positive and more than 20 CMV-negative people.

The sort gate was single viable CD3+CD4+CD8-CD45RO+ cells for memory CD4+ T cells. Serostatus was set by detecting CMV pp150, pp28, p38, p52 IgG. Positive selection with CD4 microbeads enriched total CD4+ T cells. The sample taken for sequencing was memory CD4+ T cells from blood. The sequence came from an adult in good health and CMV-seronegative.

CDR3: CASSMVAHRTDTQYF. DNA of the CDR3: TGTGCCAGTAGTATGGTAGCACACCGCACAGATACGCAGTATTTT. The chain employs TRBV19 and TRBJ2-3; the D is unclear. Germline CDR1 and CDR2: LNHDA and SQIVND (reference sequence). The V end lost 3 bases, the J end lost 1 base, and 11 bases lay between the germline ends. This CDR3 contains 15 residues.